Below, 22 T cell receptor beta chains from the same sample are listed, as sequenced in a study of blood T cell repertoires in COVID-19. Sequencing was performed with immunoSEQ multiplex PCR; in TCRdb, only in-frame clones are kept and a portion is missing. The sample includes about 320,000 clones, under 90% of them seen just once. Sequenced sample: PBMCs or T cells enriched from blood (not recorded which). Receptor source: a woman in her late teens or twenties who had recovered from COVID-19.

The chain carries TRBV5-8 and TRBJ1-1, with D perhaps TRBD1 (5 bases). This CDR3 spans 16 amino acids. V lost 4 bases to trimming and J lost 1 base, with 17 bases between them. Germline V gene data show CDR1 as SGHTS and CDR2 as YDEGEE. The CDR3: CASSEGAGTENTEAFF. The CDR3 DNA follows: TGTGCCAGCAGCGAGGGAGCCGGGACTGAGAACACTGAAGCTTTCTTT.

The V call is TRBV19, the J call TRBJ2-1; TRBD2 aligns across 7 bases. The CDR3 is 12 residues long. V gave up 9 bases and J gave up 9 bases; unmatched junction bases: 8. Per the germline V gene, CDR1 is LNHDA and CDR2 is SQIVND (reference sequence). CDR3 loop: CASTHGEGEQFF. For the CDR3, the DNA is TGTGCCAGCACCCATGGGGAGGGTGAGCAGTTCTTC.

Details on this clone: Other nucleotide sequences in the sample specify the same CDR3. CDR3 residues: CAWSLSSYNEQFF. In nucleotides, the CDR3 is TGTGCCTGGAGCTTGAGCTCCTACAATGAGCAGTTCTTC. The chain joins TRBV30 to TRBJ2-1; D remains unclear. The V end lost 3 bases, the J end lost 0 bases, and 6 bases lay between the germline ends. CDR1 and CDR2 from the germline V gene are GTSNPN and SVGIG (reference sequence). The CDR3 runs to 13 residues.

J is TRBJ1-2 and V is TRBV24-1; D ambiguous. Germline CDR1 is KGHDR and CDR2 is SFDVKD. V lost 4 bases and J 0 bases, leaving 8 bases between the germline ends. The CDR3 spans 14 residues. CDR3 amino acids: CATSDFSTNYGYTF. In DNA, the CDR3 is TGTGCCACCAGTGACTTCTCTACTAACTATGGCTACACCTTC.

This clone showed up just once. The chain employs TRBV21-1 and TRBJ1-5; TRBD1 is the table's D call and was not checked against the DNA. TRBV21-1 is a pseudogene segment. The CDR3 is made up of 16 amino acids. CDR3 sequence (DNA): TGTGCCAGCAGCAATCGGGACAGGGGTTCCAGTCAGCCCCAGCATTTT. It codes for CASSNRDRGSSQPQHF.

The chain joins TRBV6-5 to TRBJ2-7, with 7 bases that match TRBD2. This CDR3 spans 14 amino acids. The V segment lost 6 bases and the J segment 3 bases; nucleotides outside the gene matches: 8. Germline V CDR1 and CDR2: MNHEY, SVGAGI. The CDR3, as DNA: TGTGCCAGCAGACAAGCGGGACTCATCTACGAGCAGTACTTC. Its translation: CASRQAGLIYEQYF.

This clone appeared once. The V call is TRBV10-3, the J call TRBJ1-1; 7 bases align to TRBD1. There are 15 residues in the CDR3. V trimming: 4 bases; J trimming: 0 bases; junction bases outside the gene matches: 5. The V gene's germline CDR1 is ENHRY and CDR2 SYGVKD. The CDR3 sequence: CAISGSGGLNTEAFF. The CDR3 nucleotides are TGTGCCATCAGTGGGTCAGGGGGTCTGAACACTGAAGCTTTCTTT.

CDR3 sequence reads: CSVRLREFSGHEQFF. CDR3 coding DNA: TGCAGCGTTCGACTCAGGGAGTTCAGCGGGCATGAGCAGTTCTTC. This sequence joins TRBV29-1 and TRBJ2-1, with D possibly TRBD2 on 6 matching bases. The CDR3 totals 15 residues. Germline loops: CDR1 SQVTM, CDR2 ANQGSEA. The germline V and J ends were trimmed by 5 bases and 8 bases, with 22 bases remaining between them.

This chain connects TRBV15 to TRBJ2-7, with a weak D call TRBD1 (5 bases). Germline V CDR1 and CDR2: LNHNV, YYDKDF (reference sequence). The CDR3 extends over 13 amino acids. V shed 5 bases and J shed 6 bases, with 14 bases lying between them. CDR3 residues: CATSPWGGTEQYF. The CDR3 DNA follows: TGTGCCACCAGCCCTTGGGGCGGCACCGAGCAGTACTTC.

The chain uses TRBV7-8 and TRBJ2-7, with D perhaps matching TRBD1 (6 bases). The ends were cut back, 5 bases at V and 2 bases at J, with 10 bases in the middle. Germline loops: CDR1 SGHVS, CDR2 FQNEAQ. The CDR3 is 13 residues long. In DNA form, the CDR3 reads TGTGCCAGCAGCCAGGGACAAACCTACGAGCAGTACTTC. The encoded protein is CASSQGQTYEQYF.

The V call is TRBV27, the J call TRBJ1-1, with 8 nucleotides matching TRBD1. The germline V gene encodes CDR1 MNHEY and CDR2 SMNVEV (reference sequence). Germline trimming cut 6 bases from V and 4 bases from J; bases unmatched to any gene: 10. CDR3 length: 15 amino acids. CDR3 coding DNA: TGTGCCAGCAGGGACAGGGCGGGTATCAGCACTGAAGCTTTCTTT. Amino acid sequence: CASRDRAGISTEAFF.

This clone was observed once. The gene calls are TRBV7-3 and TRBJ1-2; tentatively, D is TRBD1 (6 bases). The CDR3 loop spans 14 amino acids. Trimming cost V 0 bases and J 2 bases, with 7 bases left between them. Germline assignment: CDR1 SGHTA and CDR2 FQGTGA. The CDR3 DNA reads as TGTGCCAGCAGCTTAACGGACAGAAACTATGGCTACACCTTC. This sequence encodes CASSLTDRNYGYTF.

This clone was counted a few times. The chain joins TRBV20-1 to TRBJ1-1; 8 nucleotides agree with TRBD1. The CDR3 sequence is 11 residues long. The J segment lost 11 bases and the V segment lost 2 bases, leaving 4 bases of the junction unmatched. Germline CDR1 and CDR2: DFQATT and SNEGSKA (reference sequence). The DNA for the CDR3 is TGCAGTGCTAGACCGACAGGGGTCGCTTTCTTT. Amino acid sequence: CSARPTGVAFF.

This clone came up a few times. The chain carries TRBV25-1 and TRBJ1-1; D not certain. Trimming took 0 bases from V and 1 from J, leaving 9 bases between them. This CDR3 is 15 amino acids long. Germline assignment: CDR1 MGHDK and CDR2 SYGVNS. The CDR3 nucleotides are TGTGCCAGCAGTGAATATGAGGGAGAGAACACTGAAGCTTTCTTT. It codes for CASSEYEGENTEAFF.

The chain uses TRBV2 and TRBJ1-1; TRBD1 aligns across 8 bases. Germline values: CDR1 SNHLY, CDR2 FYNNEI. The ends lost 2 bases at V and 2 bases at J; junction bases unmatched: 1. The length of the CDR3 is 14 residues. Written as DNA, the CDR3 is TGTGCCAGCAGTGAACAGGGGGCTAACACTGAAGCTTTCTTT. Its protein is CASSEQGANTEAFF. The whole variable domain, filled in from reference TRBV2 and TRBJ1-1, reads EPEVTQTPSHQVTQMGQEVILRCVPISNHLYFYWYRQILGQKVEFLVSFYNNEISEKSEIFDDQFSVERPDGSNFTLKIRSTKLEDSAMYFCASSEQGANTEAFFGQGTRLTVV.

This chain uses TRBV18 with TRBJ1-3; no clear D. CDR1 and CDR2 (germline): KGHSH, LQKENI. CDR3 length: 16 residues. V shed 3 bases and J shed 1 base, with 13 bases lying between them. CDR3 DNA sequence: TGTGCCAGCTCACCGTACTTCTCGGGGTCTGGAAACACCATATATTTT. This encodes CASSPYFSGSGNTIYF.

This clone was detected once. The chain couples TRBV5-1 to TRBJ1-2, with D possibly matching TRBD1 (5 bases). CDR1 and CDR2 (germline): SGHRS, YFSETQ. CDR3 length equals 13 residues. V was cut by 4 bases and J by 1 base, with 8 bases left in between. The CDR3 DNA reads TGCGCCAGCAGCCAGGACAATAACTATGGCTACACCTTC. Translation: CASSQDNNYGYTF.

On this clone: Additional DNA sequences in this sample encode the identical CDR3. The CDR3 is CASSLTGMNTEAFF. The CDR3 DNA reads TGTGCCAGCAGTTTAACAGGGATGAACACTGAAGCTTTCTTT. The chain carries TRBV28 and TRBJ1-1, with D possibly being TRBD1 (6 bases). This CDR3 is 14 amino acids long. V lost 2 bases and J lost 0, with 7 bases in between. Germline CDR1 reads MDHEN; CDR2 reads SYDVKM.

J is TRBJ1-2 and V is TRBV7-9; D remains ambiguous. V lost 1 base, J lost 1 base, and 4 bases lay in between. Germline V gives CDR1 SEHNR, CDR2 FQNEAQ (reference sequence). The CDR3 contains 13 residues. As DNA, the CDR3 is TGTGCCAGCAGCTTAGACATTAACTATGGCTACACCTTC. The encoded protein is CASSLDINYGYTF.

In DNA form, the CDR3 reads TGTGCCAGCAGCTTGCCCGGACAGCCGAACACTGAAGCTTTCTTT. As protein: CASSLPGQPNTEAFF. The rearrangement links TRBV7-2 to TRBJ1-1, with D possibly matching TRBD1 (6 bases). The CDR3 extends over 15 amino acids. V lost 3 bases and J lost 1, with 12 bases in between. Germline CDR1 reads SGHTA; CDR2 reads FQGNSA.

Note on this clone: This CDR3 is also generated by other DNA sequences in the sample. V is TRBV5-1 and J is TRBJ2-7; TRBD1 matches 9 bases. Looked up from germline, CDR1 is SGHRS and CDR2 is YFSETQ. Trimming cost V 2 bases and J 4 bases; bases outside gene matches: 4. The CDR3 contains 14 residues. The CDR3 spells CASSFRGQGYEQYF. The CDR3, as DNA: TGCGCCAGCAGCTTTCGGGGACAGGGTTACGAGCAGTACTTC.

This clone was observed a few times. This chain connects TRBV30 to TRBJ1-2; TRBD1 aligns across 7 bases. The CDR3 covers 14 residues. Trimming cost V 2 bases and J 4 bases; bases outside gene matches: 7. From germline, CDR1 is GTSNPN and CDR2 SVGIG (reference sequence). The CDR3 loop is CAWSKGGPIYGYTF. CDR3 nucleotides: TGTGCCTGGAGTAAAGGGGGCCCGATCTATGGCTACACCTTC.